The 12 T cell receptor beta chains in this list originate from one sample, sequenced in a study of identical twins. TCRdb fed the 5' RACE reads into MiXCR, producing one record per CDR3 protein. In the table there are roughly 290,000 distinct CDR3 sequences, nearly 9.5% of which are singletons. This sample was shared with a second study, whose subject was yellow fever vaccine responses in identical twins.

Specimen: CD8+ T cells sorted from blood. The receptors originated from a woman aged 18-29 years in good health.

The gene calls are TRBV7-9 and TRBJ2-5, with TRBD1 identical over 11 bases. The junction had 14 bases not matched to a gene; V was cut back by 5 bases and J by 6 bases. This CDR3 is built from 17 residues. Per germline, CDR1 SEHNR and CDR2 FQNEAQ (reference sequence). The CDR3 bases are TGTGCCAGCAGCCCACGCCTCGGGACAGGGGGGAAACAGACCCAGTACTTC. It encodes CASSPRLGTGGKQTQYF.

This clonotype was recorded a few times. This chain links TRBV2 with TRBJ2-1; 9 positions agree with TRBD2. V lost 2 bases to trimming and J lost 1 base; unmatched junction nucleotides: 9. Germline CDR1 reads SNHLY; CDR2 reads FYNNEI. The CDR3 has 18 amino acids. CDR3 DNA: TGTGCCAGCAGTGAAAAGCTGACTAGCGGCCCGTCCTACAATGAGCAGTTCTTC. Its translation is CASSEKLTSGPSYNEQFF.

In its sample, this clonotype was seen a few times. The chain combines TRBV5-6 with TRBJ2-7, with TRBD2 matching 7 bases. CDR3 length: 15 residues. Trimming removed 3 bases from V and 4 bases from J; junction bases left unmatched: 10. Germline V gene data show CDR1 as SGHDT and CDR2 as YYEEEE. CDR3: CASSSAGLAVYEQYF. Here the CDR3 DNA reads TGTGCCAGCAGCTCGGCGGGGCTAGCGGTGTACGAGCAGTACTTC.

This clonotype was observed many times. The chain joins TRBV10-3 to TRBJ2-7; 11 bases agree with TRBD1. The J segment lost 5 bases and the V segment lost 6 bases, leaving 9 bases of the junction unmatched. This CDR3 region has 15 residues. Per the germline V gene, CDR1 is ENHRY and CDR2 is SYGVKD. Written as DNA, the CDR3 is TGTGCCATCAGGACTAGGACAGGGGGCATGGACGAGCAGTACTTC. It encodes CAIRTRTGGMDEQYF.

The V gene is TRBV27, the J gene TRBJ2-7; D might be TRBD2 (5 bases). The CDR3 sequence is 14 residues long. Trimming stripped 3 bases from V and 0 bases from J, with 9 bases between. Germline values: CDR1 MNHEY, CDR2 SMNVEV (reference sequence). The CDR3 nucleotides are TGTGCCAGCAGTTTCAGGAGGAGCTCCTACGAGCAGTACTTC. Translation gives CASSFRRSSYEQYF.

This clonotype showed up many times. This chain connects TRBV7-2 to TRBJ2-3, with D possibly being TRBD2 (5 bases). CDR3 length: 15 amino acids. Trimming took off 1 base at V and 1 base at J, with 9 bases between the two ends. Germline CDR1 is SGHTA and CDR2 is FQGNSA. The CDR3 DNA reads as TGTGCCAGCAGCTTAGGGACTTGGGGCACAGATACGCAGTATTTT. It specifies CASSLGTWGTDTQYF.

This clonotype showed up many times. V gene TRBV4-2 combines with J gene TRBJ2-1, with TRBD2 matching over 10 bases. Germline V CDR1 and CDR2: LGHNA, YNFKEQ. The J segment lost 3 bases and the V segment lost 4 bases, leaving 3 bases of the junction unmatched. This CDR3 is built from 15 residues. The CDR3 DNA reads TGTGCCAGCAGCCCGGGGACTAGCGACTACAATGAGCAGTTCTTC. Its translation: CASSPGTSDYNEQFF.

This clonotype turned up a few times. The chain recombines TRBV4-3 with TRBJ2-7; 8 nucleotides agree with TRBD1. Germline V gene sequence: CDR1 LGHNA, CDR2 YSLEER. The CDR3 loop spans 16 amino acids. V lost 1 base and J lost 3; bases outside the gene matches: 8. CDR3 in amino acids: CASSQGTGTGGYEQYF. CDR3 bases: TGCGCCAGCAGCCAAGGAACCGGGACAGGAGGCTACGAGCAGTACTTC.

The chain is built from TRBV19 and TRBJ1-1; D gene ambiguous. Per the germline V gene, CDR1 is LNHDA and CDR2 is SQIVND (reference sequence). The germline V and J ends were trimmed by 6 bases and 3 bases, with 14 bases remaining between them. The CDR3 contains 14 residues. The DNA of the CDR3 is TGTGCCAGTAGCCATCGAGGTCCTCACACTGAAGCTTTCTTT. It translates to CASSHRGPHTEAFF.

This clonotype was seen at least ten times. V is TRBV28 and J is TRBJ1-4; D call uncertain. V lost 1 base and J 4 bases, leaving 7 bases between the germline ends. Germline V CDR1 and CDR2: MDHEN, SYDVKM. The CDR3 sequence is 14 residues long. The CDR3 region has the DNA TGTGCCAGCAGTTTATCACAGCTTAATGAAAAACTGTTTTTT. The encoded protein is CASSLSQLNEKLFF.

This clonotype was seen only a few times. This chain links TRBV11-2 with TRBJ2-1; 8 bases agree with TRBD2. V gave up 5 bases and J gave up 3 bases; unmatched junction bases: 18. Germline values: CDR1 SGHAT, CDR2 FQNNGV. The length of the CDR3 is 19 residues. The CDR3 is CASSLGLAKQSSYYNEQFF. In nucleotides, the CDR3 is TGTGCCAGCAGCCTCGGACTAGCCAAACAATCATCTTACTACAATGAGCAGTTCTTC.

This clonotype was seen ten or more times. V and J are TRBV11-2 and TRBJ2-7; TRBD2 might be the D (6 bases). CDR1 is SGHAT, CDR2 FQNNGV, per germline. V dropped 7 bases and J dropped 2 bases, with 27 bases sitting between them. This CDR3 region has 18 residues. The CDR3 spells CASTPVVGLDVKTYEQYF. The DNA of the CDR3 is TGTGCCAGCACCCCAGTTGTGGGACTCGACGTCAAGACCTACGAGCAGTACTTC.